Given below is one T cell receptor (beta chain) in context. This specimen belongs to a study of blood T cell repertoires in COVID-19. Sequencing was performed with immunoSEQ multiplex PCR; in TCRdb, only in-frame clones are kept and a portion is missing. Here the sample spans 200,000 to 250,000 clones, roughly three quarters being singletons. The TCR originated in a woman aged 40 to 50 with active or convalescent COVID-19. The sample taken for sequencing was peripheral blood.

This CDR3 reads CASSQDGGGGSPLHF. Written as DNA, the CDR3 is TGCGCCAGCAGCCAAGATGGAGGGGGCGGTTCACCCCTCCACTTT. This chain uses TRBV4-1 with TRBJ1-6; the match to TRBD1 covers 7 bases. The CDR3 spans 15 residues. Trimming at V came to 0 bases and at J to 9 bases, leaving 5 bases not matched to a gene. Germline V gene data show CDR1 as MGHRA and CDR2 as YSYEKL.